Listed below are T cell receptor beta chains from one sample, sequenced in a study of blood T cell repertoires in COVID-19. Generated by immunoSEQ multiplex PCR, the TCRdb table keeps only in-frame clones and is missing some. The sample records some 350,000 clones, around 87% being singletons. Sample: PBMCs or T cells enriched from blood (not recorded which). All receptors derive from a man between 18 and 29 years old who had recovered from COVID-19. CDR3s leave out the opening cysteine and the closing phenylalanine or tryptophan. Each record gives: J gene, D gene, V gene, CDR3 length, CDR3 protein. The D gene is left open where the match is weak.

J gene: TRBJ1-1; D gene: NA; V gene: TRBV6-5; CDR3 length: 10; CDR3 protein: ASGEVDTEAF
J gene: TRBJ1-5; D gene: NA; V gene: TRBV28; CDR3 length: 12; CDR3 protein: ASSLFPSNQPQH
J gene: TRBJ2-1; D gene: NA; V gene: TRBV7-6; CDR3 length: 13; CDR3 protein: ASSPGTSLYNEQF
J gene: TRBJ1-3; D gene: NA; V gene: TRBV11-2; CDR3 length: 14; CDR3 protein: ASSLALVGSGNTIY
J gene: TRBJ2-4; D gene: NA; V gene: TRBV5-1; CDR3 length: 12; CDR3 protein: ASSPMPGFQNPN
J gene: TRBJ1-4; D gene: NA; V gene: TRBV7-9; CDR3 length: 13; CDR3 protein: ASSLRQATNEKLF
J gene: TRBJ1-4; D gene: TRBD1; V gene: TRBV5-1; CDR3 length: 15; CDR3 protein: ASSWGQGTATNEKLF
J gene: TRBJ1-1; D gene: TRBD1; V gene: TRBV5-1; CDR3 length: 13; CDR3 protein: ASRRSGTENTEAF
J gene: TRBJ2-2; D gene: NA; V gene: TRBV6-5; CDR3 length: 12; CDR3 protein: ASNPGTSYGELF
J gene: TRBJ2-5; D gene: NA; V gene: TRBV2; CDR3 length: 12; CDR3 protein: ASRDMGLGWTQY
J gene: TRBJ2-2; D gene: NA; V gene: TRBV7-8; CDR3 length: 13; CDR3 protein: ASSLQGANTGELF
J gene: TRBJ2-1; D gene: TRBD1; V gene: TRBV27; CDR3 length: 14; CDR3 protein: ASSRTGGSSYNEQF
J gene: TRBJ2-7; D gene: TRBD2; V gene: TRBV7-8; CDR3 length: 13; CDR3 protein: ASSLVRREYYEQY
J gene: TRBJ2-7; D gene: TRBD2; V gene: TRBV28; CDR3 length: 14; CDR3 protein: ASTGKASGRSYEQY
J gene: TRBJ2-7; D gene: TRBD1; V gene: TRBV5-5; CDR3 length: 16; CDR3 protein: ASSLAPTGGKSSYEQY
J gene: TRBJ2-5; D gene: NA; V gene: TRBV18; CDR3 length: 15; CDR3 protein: ASSHQTRALGQETQY
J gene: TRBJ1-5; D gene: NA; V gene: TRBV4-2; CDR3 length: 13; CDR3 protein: ASSQESGSPQPQH
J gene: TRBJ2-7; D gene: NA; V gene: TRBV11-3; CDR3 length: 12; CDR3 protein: ASSLGQQGYEQY
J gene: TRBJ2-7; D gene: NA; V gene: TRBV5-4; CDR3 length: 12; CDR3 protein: ASSSLADSYEQY
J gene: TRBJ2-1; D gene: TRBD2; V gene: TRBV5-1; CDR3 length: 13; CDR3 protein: ASSLGTSGSNEQF
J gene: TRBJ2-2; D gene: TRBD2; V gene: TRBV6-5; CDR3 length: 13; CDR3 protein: ASRWTSGNTGELF
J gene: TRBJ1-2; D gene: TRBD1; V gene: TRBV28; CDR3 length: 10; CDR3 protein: ASSSQGGGYT
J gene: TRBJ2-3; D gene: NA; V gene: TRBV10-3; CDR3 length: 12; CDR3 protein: AITAQGSTDTQY
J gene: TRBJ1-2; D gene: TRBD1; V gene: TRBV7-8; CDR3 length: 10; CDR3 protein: ASSPTGLGYT
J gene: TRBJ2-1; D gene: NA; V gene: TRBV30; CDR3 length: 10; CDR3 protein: AWTRSDYPQF
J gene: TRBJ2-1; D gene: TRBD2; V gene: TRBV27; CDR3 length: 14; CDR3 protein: ASSLFSGGSYNEQF